A selection of T cell receptor beta chains follows, all from one sample in a study of blood T cell repertoires in COVID-19. Here immunoSEQ multiplex PCR was the method, and the copy in TCRdb shows in-frame clones only, minus some. This sample has some 200,000 clones, with roughly four fifths found just once. Material: peripheral blood. These receptors came from a woman aged 50 to 65 with active or convalescent COVID-19. Both conserved end residues are part of each CDR3. Fields, in order: J gene, V gene, CDR3 protein.

TRBJ1-5,TRBV5-6,CASSLTGGKDQPQHF
TRBJ1-1,TRBV28,CASSLRVPQEAFF
TRBJ2-2,TRBV7-6,CASRSTANTGELFF
TRBJ1-5,TRBV3-1/TRBV3-2,CASSPPGQGLPPQHF
TRBJ2-3,TRBV29-1,CSADRGRGGSDTQYF
TRBJ2-2,TRBV2,CASTRGGGVWDRGAVF
TRBJ2-3,TRBV5-8,CASRGGVDTQYF
TRBJ1-2,TRBV5-1,CASSLDSGGNGYTF
TRBJ1-2,TRBV12-3/TRBV12-4,CASSWDTTMDYTF
TRBJ2-2,TRBV18,CASSPIRGRANTGELFF
TRBJ1-3,TRBV28,CASSGGTGAGNTIYF
TRBJ1-6,TRBV6-5,CASSWGPRDSPLHF
TRBJ2-2,TRBV5-1,CASSFSSDRNTGELFF
TRBJ2-5,TRBV10-3,CAISESGTAQETQYF
TRBJ2-7,TRBV28,CASSSSGLAGGRSYEQYF
TRBJ2-6,TRBV5-1,CASSGRGYSGANVLTF
TRBJ1-6,TRBV19,CASSLPQDNSPLHF